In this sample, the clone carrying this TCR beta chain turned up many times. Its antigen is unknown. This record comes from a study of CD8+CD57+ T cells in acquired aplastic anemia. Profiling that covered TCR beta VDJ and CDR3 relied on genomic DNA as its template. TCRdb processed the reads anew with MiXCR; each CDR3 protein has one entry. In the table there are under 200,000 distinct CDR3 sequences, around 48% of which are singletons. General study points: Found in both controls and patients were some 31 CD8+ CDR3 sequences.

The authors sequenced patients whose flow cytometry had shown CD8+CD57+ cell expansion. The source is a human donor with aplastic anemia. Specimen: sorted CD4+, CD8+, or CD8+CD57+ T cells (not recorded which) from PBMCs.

CDR3 sequence reads: CASSFPGRGLGTDTQYF. CDR3 coding DNA: TGTGCCAGCAGTTTCCCTGGCAGGGGGCTAGGCACAGATACGCAGTATTTT. The gene calls are TRBV12-3 or TRBV12-4 and TRBJ2-3; 8 nucleotides line up with TRBD1. With 3 bases clipped from V and 1 base from J, the junction kept 9 bases outside the gene matches. This CDR3 is built from 17 residues.